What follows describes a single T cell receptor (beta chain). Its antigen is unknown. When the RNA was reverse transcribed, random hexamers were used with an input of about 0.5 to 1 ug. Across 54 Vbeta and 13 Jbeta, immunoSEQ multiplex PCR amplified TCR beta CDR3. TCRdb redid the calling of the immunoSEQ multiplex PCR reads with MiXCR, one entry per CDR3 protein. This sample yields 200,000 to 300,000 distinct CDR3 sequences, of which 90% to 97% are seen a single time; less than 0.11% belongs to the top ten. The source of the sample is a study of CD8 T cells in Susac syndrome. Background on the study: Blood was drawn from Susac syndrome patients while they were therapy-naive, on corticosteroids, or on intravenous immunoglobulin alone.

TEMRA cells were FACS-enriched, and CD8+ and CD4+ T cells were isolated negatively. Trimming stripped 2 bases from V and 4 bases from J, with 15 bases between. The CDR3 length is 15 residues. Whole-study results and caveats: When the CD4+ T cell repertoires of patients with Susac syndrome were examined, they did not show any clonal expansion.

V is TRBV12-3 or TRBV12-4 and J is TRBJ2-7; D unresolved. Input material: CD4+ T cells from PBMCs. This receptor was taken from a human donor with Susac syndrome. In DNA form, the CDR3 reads TGTGCCAGCAGTTTACGACGGCGATCGAGGTACGAGCAGTACTTC. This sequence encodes CASSLRRRSRYEQYF.